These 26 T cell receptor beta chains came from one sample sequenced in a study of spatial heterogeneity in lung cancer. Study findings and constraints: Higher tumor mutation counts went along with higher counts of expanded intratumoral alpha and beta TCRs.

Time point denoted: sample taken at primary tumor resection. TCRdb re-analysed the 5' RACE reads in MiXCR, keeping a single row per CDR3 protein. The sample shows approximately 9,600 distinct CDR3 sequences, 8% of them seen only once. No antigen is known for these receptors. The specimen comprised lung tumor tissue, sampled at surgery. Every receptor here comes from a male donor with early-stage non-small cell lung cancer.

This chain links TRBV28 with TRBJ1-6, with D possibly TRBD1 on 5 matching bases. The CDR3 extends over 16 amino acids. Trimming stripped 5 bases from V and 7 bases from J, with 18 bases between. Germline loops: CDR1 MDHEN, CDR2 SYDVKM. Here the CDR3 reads CASSPQGRVSNSPLHF. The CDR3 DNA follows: TGTGCCAGCAGTCCCCAGGGTCGAGTCTCCAATTCACCCCTCCACTTT.

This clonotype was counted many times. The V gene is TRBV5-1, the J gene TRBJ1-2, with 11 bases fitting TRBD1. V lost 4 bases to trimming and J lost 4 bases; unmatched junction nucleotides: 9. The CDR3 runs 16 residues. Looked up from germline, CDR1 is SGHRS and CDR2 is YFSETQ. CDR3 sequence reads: CASSPLDRGRSYGYTF. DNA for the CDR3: TGCGCCAGCAGCCCCCTGGACAGGGGGCGAAGCTATGGCTACACCTTC.

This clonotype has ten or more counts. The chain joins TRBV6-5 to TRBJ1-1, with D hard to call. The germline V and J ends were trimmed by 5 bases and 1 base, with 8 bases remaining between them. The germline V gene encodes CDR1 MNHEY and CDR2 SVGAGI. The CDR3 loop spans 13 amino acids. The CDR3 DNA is TGTGCCAGCAGTATCTTAGGGAACACTGAAGCTTTCTTT. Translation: CASSILGNTEAFF.

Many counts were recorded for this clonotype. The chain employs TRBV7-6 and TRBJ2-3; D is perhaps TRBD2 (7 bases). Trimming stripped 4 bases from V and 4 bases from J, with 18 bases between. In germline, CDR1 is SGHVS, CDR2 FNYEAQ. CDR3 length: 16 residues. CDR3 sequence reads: CASSSGRGARADTQYF. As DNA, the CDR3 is TGTGCCAGCAGCTCCGGACGGGGGGCGCGTGCAGATACGCAGTATTTT.

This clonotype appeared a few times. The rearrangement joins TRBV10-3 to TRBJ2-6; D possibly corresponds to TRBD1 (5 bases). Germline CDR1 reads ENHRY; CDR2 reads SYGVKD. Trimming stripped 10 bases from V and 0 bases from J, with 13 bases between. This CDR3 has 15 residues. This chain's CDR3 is CATQTVRSGANVLTF. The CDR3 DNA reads TGTGCCACACAGACAGTCCGCTCTGGGGCCAACGTCCTGACTTTC.

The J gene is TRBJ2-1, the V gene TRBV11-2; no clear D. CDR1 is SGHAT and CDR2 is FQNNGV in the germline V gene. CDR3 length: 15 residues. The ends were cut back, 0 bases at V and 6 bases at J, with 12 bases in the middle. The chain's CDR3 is CASSLEGGRLNEQFF. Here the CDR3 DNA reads TGTGCCAGCAGCTTAGAGGGCGGCCGTCTCAATGAGCAGTTCTTC.

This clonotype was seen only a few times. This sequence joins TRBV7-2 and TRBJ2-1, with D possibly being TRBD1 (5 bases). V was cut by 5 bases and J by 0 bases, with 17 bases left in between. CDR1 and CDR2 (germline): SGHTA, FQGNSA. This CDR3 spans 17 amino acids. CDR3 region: CASSLQGPLSSYNEQFF. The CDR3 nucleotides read TGTGCCAGCAGCCTCCAGGGCCCTCTCAGCTCCTACAATGAGCAGTTCTTC.

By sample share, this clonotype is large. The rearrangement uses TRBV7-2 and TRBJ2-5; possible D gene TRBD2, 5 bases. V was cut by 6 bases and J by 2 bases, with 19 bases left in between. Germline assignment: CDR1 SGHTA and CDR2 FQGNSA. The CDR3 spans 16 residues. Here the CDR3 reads CASSAPDSGRQETQYF. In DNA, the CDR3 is TGTGCCAGCAGTGCCCCCGATTCGGGAAGGCAAGAGACCCAGTACTTC. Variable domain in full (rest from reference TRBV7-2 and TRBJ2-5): GAGVSQSPSNKVTEKGKDVELRCDPISGHTALYWYRQSLGQGLEFLIYFQGNSAPDKSGLPSDRFSAERTGGSVSTLTIQRTQQEDSAVYLCASSAPDSGRQETQYFGPGTRLLVL.

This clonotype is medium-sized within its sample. DNA for the CDR3: TGCGCCAGCAGTTATCGGACAGCCGTCCAAGAGACCCAGTACTTC. Protein sequence: CASSYRTAVQETQYF. The chain combines TRBV5-1 with TRBJ2-5, with D maybe TRBD1 (6 bases). Trimming pared 5 bases from V and 1 base from J, leaving 15 bases between. This CDR3 has 15 amino acids. CDR1 and CDR2 from the germline V gene are SGHRS and YFSETQ. Full variable domain (rest looked up from reference TRBV5-1 and TRBJ2-5): KAGVTQTPRYLIKTRGQQVTLSCSPISGHRSVSWYQQTPGQGLQFLFEYFSETQRNKGNFPGRFSGRQFSNSRSEMNVSTLELGDSALYLCASSYRTAVQETQYFGPGTRLLVL.

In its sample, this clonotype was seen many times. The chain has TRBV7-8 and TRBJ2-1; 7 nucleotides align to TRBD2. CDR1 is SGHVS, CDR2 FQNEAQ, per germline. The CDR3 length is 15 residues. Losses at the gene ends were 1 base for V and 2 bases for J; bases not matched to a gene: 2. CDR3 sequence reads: CASSLEGLAYNEQFF. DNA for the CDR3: TGTGCCAGCAGCTTAGAAGGACTAGCCTACAATGAGCAGTTCTTC. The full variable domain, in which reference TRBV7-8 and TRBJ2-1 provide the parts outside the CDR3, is GAGVSQSPRYKVAKRGQDVALRCDPISGHVSLFWYQQALGQGPEFLTYFQNEAQLDKSGLPSDRFFAERPEGSVSTLKIQRTQQEDSAVYLCASSLEGLAYNEQFFGPGTRLTVL.

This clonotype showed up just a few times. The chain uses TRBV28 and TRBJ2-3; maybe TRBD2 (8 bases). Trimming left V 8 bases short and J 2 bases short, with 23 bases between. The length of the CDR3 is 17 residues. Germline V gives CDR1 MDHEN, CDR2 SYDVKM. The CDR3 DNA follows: TGTGCCAGCCAGGGGGGCAAAGTAGCGGGGTACACAGATACGCAGTATTTT. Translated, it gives CASQGGKVAGYTDTQYF.

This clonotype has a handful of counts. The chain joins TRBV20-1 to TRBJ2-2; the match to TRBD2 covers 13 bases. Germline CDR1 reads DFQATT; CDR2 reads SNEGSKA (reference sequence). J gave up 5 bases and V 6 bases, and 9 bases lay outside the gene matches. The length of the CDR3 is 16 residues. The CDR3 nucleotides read TGCAGTGCCACCGGGACTAGCGGGGAGGGGACCGGGGAGCTGTTTTTT. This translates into CSATGTSGEGTGELFF.

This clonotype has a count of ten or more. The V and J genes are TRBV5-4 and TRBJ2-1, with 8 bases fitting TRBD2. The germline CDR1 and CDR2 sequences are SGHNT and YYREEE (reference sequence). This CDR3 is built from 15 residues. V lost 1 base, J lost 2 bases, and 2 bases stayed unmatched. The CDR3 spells CASSLYSGTYNEQFF. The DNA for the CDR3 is TGTGCCAGCAGCTTGTATAGCGGGACCTACAATGAGCAGTTCTTC.

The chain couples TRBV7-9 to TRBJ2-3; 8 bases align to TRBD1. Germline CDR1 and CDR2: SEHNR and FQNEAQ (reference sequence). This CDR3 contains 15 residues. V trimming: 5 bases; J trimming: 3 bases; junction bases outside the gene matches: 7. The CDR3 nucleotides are TGTGCCAGCAGCGCCCGGGACAGGCGGACAGATACGCAGTATTTT. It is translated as CASSARDRRTDTQYF.

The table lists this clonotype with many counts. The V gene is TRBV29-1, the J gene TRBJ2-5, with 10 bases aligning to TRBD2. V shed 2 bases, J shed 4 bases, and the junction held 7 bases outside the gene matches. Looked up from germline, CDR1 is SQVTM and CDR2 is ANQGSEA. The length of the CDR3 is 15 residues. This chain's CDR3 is CSVERGSGGPETQYF. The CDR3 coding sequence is TGCAGCGTTGAACGGGGTAGCGGGGGGCCAGAGACCCAGTACTTC.

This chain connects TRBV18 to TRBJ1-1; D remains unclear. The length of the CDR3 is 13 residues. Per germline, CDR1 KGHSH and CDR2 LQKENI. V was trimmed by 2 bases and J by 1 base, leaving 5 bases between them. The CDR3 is CASSPSQNTEAFF. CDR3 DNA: TGTGCCAGCTCACCATCACAGAACACTGAAGCTTTCTTT.

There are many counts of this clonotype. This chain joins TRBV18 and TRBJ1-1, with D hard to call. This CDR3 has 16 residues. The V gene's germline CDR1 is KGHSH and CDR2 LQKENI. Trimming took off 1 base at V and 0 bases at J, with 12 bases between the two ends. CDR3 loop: CASSPLRVGLNTEAFF. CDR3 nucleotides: TGTGCCAGCTCACCACTGAGGGTAGGGTTGAACACTGAAGCTTTCTTT.

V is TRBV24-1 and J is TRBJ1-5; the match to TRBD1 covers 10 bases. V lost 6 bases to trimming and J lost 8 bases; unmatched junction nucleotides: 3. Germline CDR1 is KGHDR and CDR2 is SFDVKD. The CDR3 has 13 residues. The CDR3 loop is CATSRTGGEPQHF. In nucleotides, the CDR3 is TGTGCCACCAGTAGGACAGGGGGGGAGCCCCAGCATTTT.

CDR3 bases: TGCAGTGCTTTCCTACAGGGGAGCTCGTACTTC. This gives the protein CSAFLQGSSYF. The chain recombines TRBV20-1 with TRBJ2-7; 7 bases fit TRBD1. V shed 5 bases, J shed 12 bases, and the junction held 10 bases outside the gene matches. The CDR3 is 11 residues long. The germline V gene encodes CDR1 DFQATT and CDR2 SNEGSKA (reference sequence).

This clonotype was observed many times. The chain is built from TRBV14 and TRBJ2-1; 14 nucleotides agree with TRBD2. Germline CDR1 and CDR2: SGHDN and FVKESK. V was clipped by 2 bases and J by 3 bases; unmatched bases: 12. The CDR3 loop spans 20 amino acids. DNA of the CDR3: TGTGCCAGCAGCCAAAGTCACGGGACTAGCGGGGGCAAGTACTACAATGAGCAGTTCTTC. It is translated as CASSQSHGTSGGKYYNEQFF.

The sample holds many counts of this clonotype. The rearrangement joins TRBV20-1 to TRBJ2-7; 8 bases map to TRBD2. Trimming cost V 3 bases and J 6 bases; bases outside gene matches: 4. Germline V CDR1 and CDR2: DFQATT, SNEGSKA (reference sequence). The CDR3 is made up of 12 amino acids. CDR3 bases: TGCAGTGCTAGCGGGAGGGCCAGCGAGCAGTACTTC. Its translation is CSASGRASEQYF.

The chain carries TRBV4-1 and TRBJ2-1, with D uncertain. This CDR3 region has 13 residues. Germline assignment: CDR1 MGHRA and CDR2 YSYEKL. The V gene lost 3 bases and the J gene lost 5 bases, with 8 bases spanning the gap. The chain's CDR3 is CASSHPGNNEQFF. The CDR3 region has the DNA TGCGCCAGCAGCCACCCCGGAAACAATGAGCAGTTCTTC.

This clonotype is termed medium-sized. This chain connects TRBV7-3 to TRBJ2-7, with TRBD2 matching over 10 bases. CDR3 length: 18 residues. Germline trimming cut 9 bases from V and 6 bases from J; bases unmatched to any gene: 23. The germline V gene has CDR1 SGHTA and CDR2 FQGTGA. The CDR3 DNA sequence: TGTGCCAGGACGGTGGCTAGCGGGGGTTTGGGTGAGTGGGCCGAGCAGTACTTC. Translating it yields CARTVASGGLGEWAEQYF.

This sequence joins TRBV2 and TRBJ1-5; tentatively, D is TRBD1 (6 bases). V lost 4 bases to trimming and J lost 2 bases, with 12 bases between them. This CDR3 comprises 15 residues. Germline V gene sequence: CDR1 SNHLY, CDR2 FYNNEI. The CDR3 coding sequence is TGTGCCAGCAGTGGGGGGCAGGACCGCAATCAGCCCCAGCATTTT. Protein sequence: CASSGGQDRNQPQHF.

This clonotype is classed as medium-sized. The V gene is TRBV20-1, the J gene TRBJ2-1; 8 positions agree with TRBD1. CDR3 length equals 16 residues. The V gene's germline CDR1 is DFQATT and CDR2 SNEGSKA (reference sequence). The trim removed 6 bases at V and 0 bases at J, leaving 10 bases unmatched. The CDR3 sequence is CSAPAGGPSSYNEQFF. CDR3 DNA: TGCAGTGCCCCGGCAGGGGGCCCTAGCTCCTACAATGAGCAGTTCTTC.

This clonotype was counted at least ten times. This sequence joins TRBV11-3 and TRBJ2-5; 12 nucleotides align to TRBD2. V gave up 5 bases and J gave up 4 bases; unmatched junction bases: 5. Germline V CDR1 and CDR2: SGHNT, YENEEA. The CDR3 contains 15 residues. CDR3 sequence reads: CASSPEGLAGETQYF. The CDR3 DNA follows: TGTGCCAGCAGCCCCGAGGGACTAGCGGGAGAGACCCAGTACTTC.